This TCR beta chain is from a study of cytomegalovirus exposure and HLA in healthy donors. It was with 60 Vbeta and 13 Jbeta primers that the PCR ran. The protocol was immunoSEQ multiplex PCR, while the TCRdb copy is restricted to in-frame clones and leaves out a portion. Of 150,000 or so clones in the sample, 55% to 75% are singletons; the top ten hold 2.5%. Study-level findings and limits: Associated with HLA alleles at 0.05 false discovery rate in a later analysis were some 18,000 TCR beta sequences. Prior analysis indicated that the majority of TCR beta V segments exhibited productivity approximately 87% or approximately 30% of the time. The authors later found most CMV-associated TCR beta chains appeared HLA-restricted. It was only CMV serostatus that was available as immune exposure information.

Notes on this clone: No antigen is known for it.

The CDR3 is made up of 16 amino acids. Germline V gene data show CDR1 as MNHEY and CDR2 as SVGAGI. Trimming at V came to 2 bases and at J to 3 bases, leaving 3 bases not matched to a gene. Sequencing was carried out using PBMCs. The source of this sequence is a human donor in good health. The J gene is TRBJ2-1, the V gene TRBV6-5; 11 positions agree with TRBD1. DNA of the CDR3: TGTGCCAGCAGTTACCGGACAGGGGGCTACTACAATGAGCAGTTCTTC. It specifies CASSYRTGGYYNEQFF.